The 23 T cell receptor beta chains below come from one sample, sequenced in a study of T cells after yellow fever vaccination. TCRdb independently ran MiXCR on the 5' RACE reads; one entry per CDR3 protein. In the table there are roughly 140,000 distinct CDR3 sequences, 7.7% of which are singletons. This specimen was CD4+ T cells sorted from PBMCs, taken 5 days after the yellow fever booster vaccination. The receptors stem from a man under 40 who received the YFV17D yellow fever vaccine.

This clonotype was observed many times. V gene TRBV12-3 or TRBV12-4 combines with J gene TRBJ2-1; possibly TRBD2 for D (5 bases). The CDR3 sequence is 16 residues long. The V end lost 5 bases, the J end lost 0 bases, and 14 bases lay between the germline ends. The CDR3 DNA follows: TGTGCCAGCAGTCCTGCTTTAGGGAGCTCCTACAATGAGCAGTTCTTC. As protein: CASSPALGSSYNEQFF.

The V gene is TRBV4-3, the J gene TRBJ1-2; no reliable D call. CDR3 length: 15 amino acids. The V and J ends lost 4 bases and 1 base respectively, with 13 bases between them. CDR1 is LGHNA and CDR2 is YSLEER in the germline V gene. The CDR3 bases are TGCGCCAGCAGCCCCTCGGGCGGGAATAACTATGGCTACACCTTC. Translating gives CASSPSGGNNYGYTF.

This clonotype was seen ten or more times. This chain joins TRBV2 and TRBJ2-2, with TRBD2 matching 8 bases. The CDR3 loop spans 15 amino acids. Germline CDR1 is SNHLY and CDR2 is FYNNEI. V was pared by 3 bases and J by 3 bases, with 3 bases of the junction left unmatched. Written as DNA, the CDR3 is TGTGCCAGCAGTGATTCACTAGCGGACACCGGGGAGCTGTTTTTT. Translated, it gives CASSDSLADTGELFF.

In this sample, this clonotype turned up many times. This rearrangement joins TRBV2 to TRBJ2-3; TRBD2 matches 9 bases. The ends lost 0 bases at V and 4 bases at J; junction bases unmatched: 5. CDR1 is SNHLY and CDR2 is FYNNEI in the germline V gene. This CDR3 has 16 residues. This CDR3 is CASSEARGLAADTQYF. Written as DNA, the CDR3 is TGTGCCAGCAGTGAAGCGCGGGGACTAGCAGCAGATACGCAGTATTTT.

This clonotype was counted only a few times. V is TRBV12-3 or TRBV12-4 and J is TRBJ2-6; 9 bases agree with TRBD1. CDR3 size: 16 residues. After removal of 6 bases from V and 2 bases from J, the junction contained 5 bases not matched to a gene. CDR3 loop: CASRPTGGTGANVLTF. The CDR3 nucleotides are TGTGCCAGCAGACCTACAGGGGGCACTGGGGCCAACGTCCTGACTTTC.

In this sample, this clonotype turned up many times. V usage is TRBV12-3 or TRBV12-4 and J usage is TRBJ2-1; 7 bases line up with TRBD1. This CDR3 has 17 amino acids. V lost 5 bases to trimming and J lost 3 bases; unmatched junction nucleotides: 13. The CDR3 sequence is CASSPPSATGNYNEQFF. CDR3 sequence (DNA): TGTGCCAGCAGTCCACCCTCTGCGACAGGGAACTACAATGAGCAGTTCTTC.

This clonotype was seen repeatedly, ten times or more. The chain employs TRBV5-1 and TRBJ2-3; TRBD2 agrees at 8 bases. This CDR3 has 15 amino acids. Germline V gene data show CDR1 as SGHRS and CDR2 as YFSETQ. The J segment lost 4 bases and the V segment lost 0 bases, leaving 4 bases of the junction unmatched. Here the CDR3 reads CASSLAGRVADTQYF. The CDR3 nucleotides read TGCGCCAGCAGCTTGGCCGGGAGGGTTGCAGATACGCAGTATTTT.

This clonotype was observed many times. This chain connects TRBV20-1 to TRBJ1-5; D is unresolved. This CDR3 spans 13 amino acids. V gave up 1 base and J gave up 7 bases, with 11 bases separating them. The germline V gene has CDR1 DFQATT and CDR2 SNEGSKA (reference sequence). CDR3 region: CSARGTRGQPQHF. CDR3 in DNA: TGCAGTGCTAGAGGCACCCGCGGACAGCCCCAGCATTTT.

The J gene is TRBJ1-6, the V gene TRBV2; D is perhaps TRBD1 (5 bases). The length of the CDR3 is 13 residues. Germline lookup yields CDR1 SNHLY and CDR2 FYNNEI. V lost 9 bases to trimming and J lost 6 bases, with 12 bases between them. As DNA, the CDR3 is TGTGCCAGTAGGGACGTACGTAATTCACCCCTCCACTTT. Protein sequence: CASRDVRNSPLHF.

This clonotype was detected ten times or more. The rearrangement links TRBV3-1 to TRBJ2-7; no reliable D call. The CDR3 extends over 12 amino acids. CDR1 is LGHDT, CDR2 YNNKEL, per germline (reference sequence). With 5 bases removed from V and 3 bases from J, the gap between germline ends came to 8 bases. The CDR3 coding sequence is TGTGCCAGCAGCTACCAGCGCTACGAGCAGTACTTC. Encoded protein: CASSYQRYEQYF.

This clonotype was counted ten times or more. The chain carries TRBV6-2 or TRBV6-3 and TRBJ2-1, with 8 bases that match TRBD2. Germline-derived CDR1 and CDR2 are MNHEY and SVGEGT. V gave up 0 bases and J gave up 8 bases; unmatched junction bases: 12. CDR3 length equals 17 residues. This chain's CDR3 is CASSYSMSLAGSDEQFF. The CDR3 coding sequence is TGTGCCAGCAGTTACTCGATGAGCCTAGCGGGTTCGGATGAGCAGTTCTTC.

In this sample, this clonotype turned up many times. The chain uses TRBV2 and TRBJ2-2; D unclear. V lost 4 bases and J lost 3, with 3 bases in between. This CDR3 region has 12 residues. Germline lookup yields CDR1 SNHLY and CDR2 FYNNEI. CDR3 region: CASSVDTGELFF. In DNA form, the CDR3 reads TGTGCCAGCAGTGTTGACACCGGGGAGCTGTTTTTT.

This clonotype came up many times. The chain couples TRBV18 to TRBJ2-1; D might be TRBD2 (5 bases). Trimming took 4 bases from V and 6 from J, leaving 22 bases between them. There are 17 residues in the CDR3. Per the germline V gene, CDR1 is KGHSH and CDR2 is LQKENI. CDR3 residues: CASSQPGGGSGLNEQFF. The CDR3 DNA follows: TGTGCCAGCTCACAACCCGGAGGCGGGTCTGGCCTCAATGAGCAGTTCTTC.

This clonotype appeared many times. This chain joins TRBV7-2 and TRBJ2-7; no reliable D call. V was clipped by 1 base and J by 4 bases, with 8 bases between them. The V gene's germline CDR1 is SGHTA and CDR2 FQGNSA. The CDR3 runs to 13 residues. The CDR3 DNA follows: TGTGCCAGCAGCTTAGACCGGCGATACGAGCAGTACTTC. Its translation: CASSLDRRYEQYF.

This clonotype was counted between two and nine times. V is TRBV29-1 and J is TRBJ2-7; D is tentatively TRBD1 or TRBD2 (5 bases each). The CDR3 contains 15 residues. Germline CDR1 is SQVTM and CDR2 is ANQGSEA. V was shortened by 6 bases and J by 2 bases, with 20 bases between the two germline ends. In nucleotides, the CDR3 is TGCAGCGTCGCTGGGGGAGCGAGAAAAACCTACGAGCAGTACTTC. Translated, it gives CSVAGGARKTYEQYF.

This clonotype has more than one count but fewer than ten. The chain carries TRBV20-1 and TRBJ2-7; perhaps TRBD2 as D (5 bases). Looked up from germline, CDR1 is DFQATT and CDR2 is SNEGSKA (reference sequence). V was trimmed by 7 bases and J by 2 bases, leaving 15 bases between them. CDR3 length: 13 amino acids. This chain's CDR3 is CSVIRSGTYEQYF. CDR3 in DNA: TGCAGTGTGATAAGGTCCGGGACCTACGAGCAGTACTTC.

This clonotype came up many times. This sequence joins TRBV28 and TRBJ2-7; D is perhaps TRBD2 (6 bases). Germline-derived CDR1 and CDR2 are MDHEN and SYDVKM. V lost 7 bases and J lost 6, with 13 bases in between. The CDR3 runs to 12 residues. The CDR3: CASTEEGREQYF. The CDR3 nucleotides are TGTGCCAGCACCGAGGAGGGACGCGAGCAGTACTTC. The whole variable domain, remainder taken from reference TRBV28 and TRBJ2-7, is DVKVTQSSRYLVKRTGEKVFLECVQDMDHENMFWYRQDPGLGLRLIYFSYDVKMKEKGDIPEGYSVSREKKERFSLILESASTNQTSMYLCASTEEGREQYFGPGTRLTVT.

This clonotype was observed many times. This rearrangement joins TRBV24-1 to TRBJ2-5; no clear D. The germline gives CDR1 KGHDR, CDR2 SFDVKD. V lost 4 bases, J lost 0 bases, and 11 bases lay in between. This CDR3 contains 15 residues. In DNA form, the CDR3 reads TGTGCCACCAGTGAGACATTCCCATACCAAGAGACCCAGTACTTC. This gives the protein CATSETFPYQETQYF.

Concerning this clonotype: Just one base apart from a much larger clone, this may be a read error. This chain connects TRBV20-1 to TRBJ1-4; maybe TRBD1 (5 bases). The CDR3 consists of 15 residues. V lost 2 bases and J lost 8, with 18 bases in between. Germline loops: CDR1 DFQATT, CDR2 SNEGSKA (reference sequence). CDR3 bases: TGCAGTGCTAGAAGGGGTGGGGTGATGTTGGAAAAACTGTTTTTT. Amino acids: CSARRGGVMLEKLFF.

This clonotype came up many times. This rearrangement joins TRBV7-2 to TRBJ2-2; D could derive from TRBD1 or TRBD2 (6 bases each). The CDR3 spans 16 residues. V shed 2 bases and J shed 4 bases, with 14 bases lying between them. In germline, CDR1 is SGHTA, CDR2 FQGNSA. CDR3 region: CASSLFLQGGTGELFF. In DNA form, the CDR3 reads TGTGCCAGCAGCTTATTTTTACAGGGAGGCACCGGGGAGCTGTTTTTT.

At least ten counts were recorded for this clonotype. This rearrangement joins TRBV10-3 to TRBJ2-5; TRBD1 or TRBD2 may be the D gene (5 bases each). Trimming left V 0 bases short and J 2 bases short, with 10 bases between. CDR1 and CDR2 (germline): ENHRY, SYGVKD. The CDR3 consists of 15 residues. In nucleotides, the CDR3 is TGTGCCATCAGTGAGTCGAATGGGGGACAAGAGACCCAGTACTTC. Protein: CAISESNGGQETQYF.

Many counts were recorded for this clonotype. The rearrangement joins TRBV4-3 to TRBJ2-1; D is uncertain. The length of the CDR3 is 14 residues. Germline lookup yields CDR1 LGHNA and CDR2 YSLEER. Trimming removed 0 bases from V and 8 bases from J, with 11 bases in between. The CDR3 DNA reads TGCGCCAGCAGCCAAGATCGTGGTGGGGATGAGCAGTTCTTC. It specifies CASSQDRGGDEQFF.

This clonotype occurred many times. The gene calls are TRBV4-3 and TRBJ2-1, with 12 bases that match TRBD2. V trimming: 3 bases; J trimming: 7 bases; junction bases outside the gene matches: 7. Germline CDR1 LGHNA, CDR2 YSLEER. The CDR3 length is 16 residues. The CDR3 protein is CASSHQTSGSRNEQFF. The CDR3 nucleotides read TGCGCCAGCAGCCACCAGACTAGCGGGAGTCGGAATGAGCAGTTCTTC.